This T cell receptor (beta chain) was sequenced in a study of blood T cells in healthy people across ages (dated by TCRdb to 2015 to 2017). Describing the broader study: In model experiments, template switching captured about one uniquely barcoded TCR beta cDNA molecule for every two T cells. For two donors (one aged 18 to 30 and one aged 80 or older), the study analyzed two additional independent replicas of 1 million unique cDNA reads from the same blood draw. Age-related changes in TCR beta repertoire diversity were measured in the study by deep sequencing normalized with unique cDNA molecular identifiers. The donors were divided into four age groups: young (average approximately 17 years), middle-aged (about 40), aged (about 62) and long-lived (about 79). Donors of different ages were randomly distributed across sequencing lanes to avoid experimental bias. Broader findings and caveats from the paper: Conclusive comparison of naive and antigen-experienced compartments was prevented by the profiling of bulk unsorted PBMCs. The CMV infection status of donors was not known, potentially confounding age-related changes in expanded clonotypes. The percentage of naive T cells measured by flow cytometry correlated strongly with observed TCR beta diversity. Observed TCR beta diversity per million T cells fell roughly linearly with age, and a significant reduction was already apparent by age roughly 40. Compared with the aged group, the long-lived group had more naive CD4+ T cells, fewer expanded clones and increased TCR diversity, suggesting age selection. Estimates of total diversity based on one million sequenced T cells were considered lower bounds and underestimates.

Donors were a few dozen systemically healthy Caucasian individuals from Russia aged roughly 6 to 95 years. About 9.8 milliliters of peripheral blood were drawn from each donor into EDTA-treated Vacutainer tubes. Ficoll-Paque density-gradient centrifugation was used to isolate PBMCs, with at least 6 million per sample. Total RNA, at least 6 micrograms per sample, was extracted from PBMCs with Trizol reagent. For every donor, an aliquot of PBMCs went through flow cytometry to measure the percentages of naive CD45RAhigh/CD27high T cells. About this clonotype: It lacks a known antigen. No base-level quality is on record; no much larger clone is a single base apart.

The method was 5' RACE. The instrument was an Illumina HiSeq 2500. The second PCR ran for roughly 7 to 11 cycles and used a J-beta primer mix along with a sample-barcoded 5' primer. A unique molecular identifier was introduced onto each TCR beta cDNA molecule by a template-switch 5' adaptor carrying 12 random nucleotides. Each sample yielded at least 2.5 million CDR3-containing paired-end reads. The Mint cDNA synthesis kit, primed by a TRBC-specific oligonucleotide, was used to synthesize first-strand cDNA from all RNA. All cDNA was treated with uracil-DNA glycosylase and then went through a first 18-cycle PCR with the universal primers M1SS and BC2_uni_R. In the original analysis: Normalization of each sample was performed by random selection of 1 million high-quality reads, each carrying a distinct molecular identifier. Instead of being binned into consensus sequences, reads with shared molecular identifiers were discarded. MiTCR, set to a Q25 quality threshold and the strictest error-elimination algorithm, was used for CDR3 identification, clonotype clustering and error correction. Lower-bound total TCR beta diversity was estimated with a nonparametric unseen species model using Euler transformation. Using fastp trimming at Q25 and MiXCR clonotype assembly, TCRdb reanalyzed the public sequencing data and kept in-frame beta chains. Rows matching on CDR3 protein sequence are summarized as one entry with the most common DNA and genes. These V and J calls originate from TCRdb's pipeline instead of the authors' own analysis. The sample table contains under 750,000 distinct CDR3 sequences; only one count was recorded for 40% to 55% of them. Together, the top ten hold around 24% of the sample.

This TCR derives from a man older than 75 in good health. The sequenced sample consisted of blood.

The nucleotides are TGTGCCAGCAGCCCCCCTGGACAGGGAGCTAGGAATGAGCAGTACTTC. Its translation is CASSPPGQGARNEQYF. The sequence is built from TRBV3-1 and TRBJ2-5; 8 central nucleotides agree with TRBD1. From the cysteine through the phenylalanine, the CDR3 covers 16 amino acids. Solely the CDR3 DNA is kept, with 48 bases framed from the first base. Clipping removes 4 bases from V and 11 bases from J, with 18 as the unmatched junction base count. Via the germline V gene (reference sequence), CDR1 is LGHDT and CDR2 YNNKEL.